Listed here are 10 T cell receptor beta chains from one sample, sequenced in a study of CD8 T cells in ankylosing spondylitis. From the 5' RACE reads, TCRdb called clonotypes with MiXCR, one entry per CDR3 protein. The top ten clones hold 2.5% to 3% of a sample with around 120,000 distinct CDR3 sequences, around 13% of them seen once. Sequencing used blood, either unsorted or a sorted T cell fraction (not recorded which). Every receptor here comes from a female donor with ankylosing spondylitis or in good health (not recorded which).

The table lists this clonotype with many counts. The genes are TRBV29-1 and TRBJ2-1; TRBD1 aligns across 7 bases. Losses at the gene ends were 1 base for V and 0 bases for J; bases not matched to a gene: 0. Per the germline V gene, CDR1 is SQVTM and CDR2 is ANQGSEA. CDR3 length: 14 amino acids. CDR3 in amino acids: CSVEGTGSYNEQFF. In DNA, the CDR3 is TGCAGCGTTGAAGGGACAGGCTCCTACAATGAGCAGTTCTTC.

This clonotype was observed at least ten times. V and J are TRBV11-2 and TRBJ2-1; TRBD2 agrees at 11 bases. The CDR3 is 19 amino acids. Germline loops: CDR1 SGHAT, CDR2 FQNNGV. The V segment lost 4 bases and the J segment 6 bases; nucleotides outside the gene matches: 17. The CDR3 DNA sequence: TGTGCCAGCAGCTCACCCTCGGGACTAGCGGTATTGGCGGGCAATGAGCAGTTCTTC. This codes for CASSSPSGLAVLAGNEQFF.

This clonotype was detected ten times or more. The V call is TRBV20-1, the J call TRBJ2-7, with 9 bases fitting TRBD2. Germline CDR1 and CDR2: DFQATT and SNEGSKA (reference sequence). The CDR3 is 13 amino acids. The junction had 6 bases not matched to a gene; V was cut back by 6 bases and J by 3 bases. The CDR3 bases are TGCAGTGCGCCGGGACTAGCTGACTACGAGCAGTACTTC. It yields the protein CSAPGLADYEQYF.

This clonotype was detected ten times or more. The CDR3 loop is CASSLGDNYYEQYF. In nucleotides, the CDR3 is TGTGCCAGCAGTTTAGGGGACAACTACTACGAGCAGTACTTC. This chain uses TRBV12-3 or TRBV12-4 with TRBJ2-7; perhaps TRBD1 as D (6 bases). V was trimmed by 1 base and J by 3 bases, leaving 10 bases between them. This CDR3 is built from 14 residues.

In this sample, this clonotype turned up a few times. The chain uses TRBV7-9 and TRBJ2-5; tentatively, D is TRBD1 or TRBD2 (5 bases each). Germline lookup yields CDR1 SEHNR and CDR2 FQNEAQ (reference sequence). The CDR3 loop spans 14 amino acids. Trimming removed 7 bases at V and 1 base at J, with 13 bases between. CDR3 DNA sequence: TGTGCCAGCACCGAGGTGGGGGTCCAAGAGACCCAGTACTTC. This translates into CASTEVGVQETQYF.

The table lists this clonotype with many counts. The chain uses TRBV6-5 and TRBJ1-5; D possibly corresponds to TRBD1 (6 bases). CDR1 MNHEY and CDR2 SVGAGI come from the germline V gene. V lost 2 bases and J lost 7, with 15 bases in between. The CDR3 is 15 amino acids. CDR3 in amino acids: CASSYEPGDHQPQHF. The CDR3, as DNA: TGTGCCAGCAGTTACGAGCCAGGGGACCACCAGCCCCAGCATTTT.

This clonotype was counted a few times. The chain combines TRBV7-2 with TRBJ2-7; D possibly corresponds to TRBD2 (6 bases). The CDR3 totals 12 residues. CDR1 and CDR2 from the germline V gene are SGHTA and FQGNSA. Between the trimmed V and J ends, which lost 7 bases and 6 bases, there was a span of 13 bases. The CDR3 DNA is TGTGCCAGCACCGACTGGGGGGTCGAGCAGTACTTC. Its protein is CASTDWGVEQYF.

The table lists this clonotype with a few counts. The chain couples TRBV7-2 to TRBJ2-1; 10 bases align to TRBD2. V lost 2 bases, J lost 6 bases, and 4 bases stayed unmatched. The CDR3 has 15 residues. Germline V gene lookup returns CDR1 SGHTA and CDR2 FQGNSA. The CDR3 loop reads CASSLFVAGGNEQFF. The CDR3 DNA reads TGTGCCAGCAGCTTATTTGTAGCGGGAGGCAATGAGCAGTTCTTC.

As concerns this clonotype: At one end, the junction sequence differs from germline, possibly due to a read error. This chain uses TRBV6-1 with TRBJ2-7; 8 bases agree with TRBD2. Germline CDR1 and CDR2: MNHNS and SASEGT. The CDR3 is 16 residues long. CDR3 DNA sequence: TGTGCCAGCAATGAAGTCCCTAGCGGGTACTCCTACGAGCAGTACTTC. The encoded protein is CASNEVPSGYSYEQYF.

This clonotype occurred many times. V is TRBV20-1 and J is TRBJ2-1; 7 positions match TRBD2. Germline CDR1 and CDR2: DFQATT and SNEGSKA (reference sequence). V dropped 5 bases and J dropped 4; count of bases not matched to a gene: 8. The CDR3 sequence is 14 residues long. This CDR3 is CSAGAGSLYNEQFF. DNA of the CDR3: TGCAGTGCTGGAGCGGGATCCTTATACAATGAGCAGTTCTTC.